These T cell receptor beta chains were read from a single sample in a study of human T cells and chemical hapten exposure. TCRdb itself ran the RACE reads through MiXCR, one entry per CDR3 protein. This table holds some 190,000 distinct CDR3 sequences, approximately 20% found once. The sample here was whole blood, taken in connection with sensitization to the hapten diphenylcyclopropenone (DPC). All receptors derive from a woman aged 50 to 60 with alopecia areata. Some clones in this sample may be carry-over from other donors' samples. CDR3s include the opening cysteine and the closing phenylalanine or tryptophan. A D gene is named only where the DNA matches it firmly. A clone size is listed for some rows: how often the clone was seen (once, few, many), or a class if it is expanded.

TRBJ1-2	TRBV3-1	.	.	TGTGCCAGCAGCCAAGTAGCGGTGGGACGAGGCTACACCTTC	CASSQVAVGRGYTF
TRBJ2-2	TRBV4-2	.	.	TGTGCCAGCAGCCAAATTACCGGGGAGCTGTTTTTT	CASSQITGELFF
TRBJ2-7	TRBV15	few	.	TGTGCCACCAGCAGAGGCCGAGCCAGGAGCTACGAGCAGTACTTC	CATSRGRARSYEQYF
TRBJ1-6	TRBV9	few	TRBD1	TGTGCCAGCAGCCCGCGACAGGGTTTGGATTCACCCCTCCACTTT	CASSPRQGLDSPLHF
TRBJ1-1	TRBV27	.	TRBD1	TGTGCCAGCAGTGGGACAGGGCTGGTGAACTCTGAAGCTTTCTTT	CASSGTGLVNSEAFF
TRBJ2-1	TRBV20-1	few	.	TGCAGTGCTAGAGGGGGGGGGCTGGGTGAGCAGTTCTTC	CSARGGGLGEQFF
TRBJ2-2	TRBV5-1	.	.	TGCGCCAGCAGCTTGGCACTCGAACAAGGCGGGGAGCTGTTTTTT	CASSLALEQGGELFF
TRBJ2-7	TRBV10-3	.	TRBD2	TGTGCCATCAGGGACGGACTAGCAGGGGCCTACGAGCAGTACTTC	CAIRDGLAGAYEQYF
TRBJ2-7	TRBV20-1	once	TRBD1	TGCAGTGCTAGAGCACCGGGACAGGGTCTGGACGAGCAGTACTTC	CSARAPGQGLDEQYF
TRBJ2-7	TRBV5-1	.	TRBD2	TGCGCCAGCAGAAATAGACTAGCGGGACCCGAGCAGTACTTC	CASRNRLAGPEQYF
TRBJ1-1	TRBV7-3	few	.	TGTGCCAGCAGCCCCGACACCCCAGGTAACACTGAAGCTTTCTTT	CASSPDTPGNTEAFF